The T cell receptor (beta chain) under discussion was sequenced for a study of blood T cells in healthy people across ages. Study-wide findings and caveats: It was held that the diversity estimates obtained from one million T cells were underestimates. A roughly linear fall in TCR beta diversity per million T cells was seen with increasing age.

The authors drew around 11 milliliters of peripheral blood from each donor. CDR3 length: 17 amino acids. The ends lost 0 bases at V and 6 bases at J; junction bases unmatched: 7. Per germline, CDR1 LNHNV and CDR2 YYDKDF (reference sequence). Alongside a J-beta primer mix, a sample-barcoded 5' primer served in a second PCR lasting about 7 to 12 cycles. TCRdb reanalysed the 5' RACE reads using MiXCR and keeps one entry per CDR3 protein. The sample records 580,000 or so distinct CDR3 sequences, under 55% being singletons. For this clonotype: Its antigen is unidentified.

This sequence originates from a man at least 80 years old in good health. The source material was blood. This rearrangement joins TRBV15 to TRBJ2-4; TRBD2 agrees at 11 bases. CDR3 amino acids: CATSRDPTSGSGNIQYF. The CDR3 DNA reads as TGTGCCACCAGCAGAGATCCCACTAGCGGGAGTGGAAACATTCAGTACTTC.